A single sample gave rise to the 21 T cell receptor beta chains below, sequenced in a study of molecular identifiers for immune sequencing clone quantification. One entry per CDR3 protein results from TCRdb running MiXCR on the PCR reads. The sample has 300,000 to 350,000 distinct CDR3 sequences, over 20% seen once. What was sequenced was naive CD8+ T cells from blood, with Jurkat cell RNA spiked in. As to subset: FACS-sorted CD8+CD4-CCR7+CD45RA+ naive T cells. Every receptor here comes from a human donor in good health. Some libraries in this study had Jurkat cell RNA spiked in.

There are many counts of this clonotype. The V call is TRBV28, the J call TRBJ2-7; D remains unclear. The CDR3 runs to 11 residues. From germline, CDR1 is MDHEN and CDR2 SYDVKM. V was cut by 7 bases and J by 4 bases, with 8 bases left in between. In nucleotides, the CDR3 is TGTGCCAGCATCCAATCGTACGAGCAGTACTTC. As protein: CASIQSYEQYF.

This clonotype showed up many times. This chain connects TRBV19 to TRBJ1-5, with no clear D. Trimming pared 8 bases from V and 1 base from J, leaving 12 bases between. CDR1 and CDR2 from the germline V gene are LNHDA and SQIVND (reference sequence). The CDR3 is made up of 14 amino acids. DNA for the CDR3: TGTGCCAGTGGGTGGGGAATGAGCAATCAGCCCCAGCATTTT. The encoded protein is CASGWGMSNQPQHF.

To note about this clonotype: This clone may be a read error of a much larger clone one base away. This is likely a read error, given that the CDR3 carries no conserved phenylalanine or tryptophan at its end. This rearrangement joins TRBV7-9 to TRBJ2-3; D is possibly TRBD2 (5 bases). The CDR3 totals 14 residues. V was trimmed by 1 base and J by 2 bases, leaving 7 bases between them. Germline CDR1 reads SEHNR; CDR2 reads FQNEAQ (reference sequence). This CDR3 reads CASSLVEATDTQYL. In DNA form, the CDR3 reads TGTGCCAGCAGCTTAGTGGAGGCCACAGATACGCAGTATCTT.

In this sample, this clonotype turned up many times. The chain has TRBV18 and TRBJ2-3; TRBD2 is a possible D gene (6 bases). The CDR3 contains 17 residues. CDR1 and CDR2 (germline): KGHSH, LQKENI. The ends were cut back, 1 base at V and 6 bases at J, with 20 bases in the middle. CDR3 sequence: CASSPQTAGLEEDTQYF. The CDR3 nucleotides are TGTGCCAGCTCACCACAAACGGCGGGATTGGAAGAGGATACGCAGTATTTT.

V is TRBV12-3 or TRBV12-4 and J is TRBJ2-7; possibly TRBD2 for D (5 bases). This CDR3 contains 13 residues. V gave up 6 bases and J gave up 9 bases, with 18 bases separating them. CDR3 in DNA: TGTGCCAGCAGCCAAGGGTTGGAACGGGGGCAGTACTTC. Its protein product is CASSQGLERGQYF.

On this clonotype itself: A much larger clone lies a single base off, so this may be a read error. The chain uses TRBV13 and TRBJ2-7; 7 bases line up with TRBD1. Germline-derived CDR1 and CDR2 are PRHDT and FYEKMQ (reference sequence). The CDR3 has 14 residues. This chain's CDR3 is CASSSRGTGYEQHF. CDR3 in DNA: TGTGCCAGCAGCTCCAGGGGGACGGGCTACGAGCAGCACTTC.

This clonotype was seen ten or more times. The CDR3 loop is CSARDLRQGESTEAFF. CDR3 in DNA: TGCAGTGCTAGAGATTTGCGACAGGGGGAAAGCACTGAAGCTTTCTTT. The chain has TRBV20-1 and TRBJ1-1; 9 positions match TRBD1. Per germline, CDR1 DFQATT and CDR2 SNEGSKA (reference sequence). Losses at the gene ends were 0 bases for V and 4 bases for J; bases not matched to a gene: 9. The CDR3 is 16 amino acids.

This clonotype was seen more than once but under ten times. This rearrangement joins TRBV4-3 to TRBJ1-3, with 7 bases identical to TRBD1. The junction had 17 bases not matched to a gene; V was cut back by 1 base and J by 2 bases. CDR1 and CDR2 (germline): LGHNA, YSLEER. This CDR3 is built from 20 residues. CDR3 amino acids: CASSQGVGPTGSFAGNTIYF. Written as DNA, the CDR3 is TGCGCCAGCAGCCAAGGTGTTGGCCCGACAGGGAGCTTCGCTGGAAACACCATATATTTT.

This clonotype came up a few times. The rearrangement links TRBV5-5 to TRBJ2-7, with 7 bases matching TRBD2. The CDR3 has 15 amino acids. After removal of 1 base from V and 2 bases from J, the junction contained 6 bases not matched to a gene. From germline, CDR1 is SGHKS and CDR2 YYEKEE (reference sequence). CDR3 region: CASSLWGGTTYEQYF. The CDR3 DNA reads TGTGCCAGCAGCTTGTGGGGGGGGACTACCTACGAGCAGTACTTC.

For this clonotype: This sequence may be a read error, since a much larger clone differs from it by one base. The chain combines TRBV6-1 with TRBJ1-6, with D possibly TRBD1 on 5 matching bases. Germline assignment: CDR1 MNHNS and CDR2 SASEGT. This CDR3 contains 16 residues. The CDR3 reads CASSEAGTSYNSPLRF. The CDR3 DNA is TGTGCCAGCAGTGAAGCCGGGACCTCCTATAATTCACCCCTCCGCTTT.

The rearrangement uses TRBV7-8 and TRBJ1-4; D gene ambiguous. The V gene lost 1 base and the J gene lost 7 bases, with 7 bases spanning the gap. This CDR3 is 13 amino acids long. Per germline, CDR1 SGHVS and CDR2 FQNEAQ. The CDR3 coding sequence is TGTGCCAGCAGCTTAGTCAGCACTGAAAAACTGTTTTTT. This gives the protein CASSLVSTEKLFF.

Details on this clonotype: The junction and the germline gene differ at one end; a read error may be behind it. The DNA for the CDR3 is TGTGCCAGCTTGACAAAGGTCCAGGGGGTCTCCTACGGGCAGTACTTC. Residues: CASLTKVQGVSYGQYF. The chain recombines TRBV28 with TRBJ2-7; TRBD1 agrees at 7 bases. Per the germline V gene, CDR1 is MDHEN and CDR2 is SYDVKM. This CDR3 is 16 amino acids long. Based on the CDR3 plus reference TRBV28 and TRBJ2-7, the full variable domain is DVKVTQSSRYLVKRTGEKVFLECVQDMDHENMFWYRQDPGLGLRLIYFSYDVKMKEKGDIPEGYSVSREKKERFSLILESASTNQTSMYLCASLTKVQGVSYGQYFGPGTRLTVT.

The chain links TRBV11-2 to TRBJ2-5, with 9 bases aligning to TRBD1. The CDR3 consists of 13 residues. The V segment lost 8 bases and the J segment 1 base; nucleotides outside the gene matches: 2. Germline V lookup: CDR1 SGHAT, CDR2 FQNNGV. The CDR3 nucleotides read TGTGCCAGCGAGGGACAGGGCCAAGAGACCCAGTACTTC. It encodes CASEGQGQETQYF.

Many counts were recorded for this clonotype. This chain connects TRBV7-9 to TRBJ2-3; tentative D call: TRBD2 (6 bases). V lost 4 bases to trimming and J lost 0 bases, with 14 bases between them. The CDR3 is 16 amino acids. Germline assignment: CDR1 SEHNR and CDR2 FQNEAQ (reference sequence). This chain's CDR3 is CASSSLGGVSTDTQYF. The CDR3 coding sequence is TGTGCCAGCAGCTCGCTCGGCGGGGTGAGCACAGATACGCAGTATTTT.

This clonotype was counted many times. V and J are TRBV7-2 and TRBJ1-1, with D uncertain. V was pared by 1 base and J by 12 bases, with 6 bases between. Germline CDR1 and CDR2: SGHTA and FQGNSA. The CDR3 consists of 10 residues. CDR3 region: CASSLGPPFF. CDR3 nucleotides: TGTGCCAGCAGCTTAGGCCCACCTTTCTTT.

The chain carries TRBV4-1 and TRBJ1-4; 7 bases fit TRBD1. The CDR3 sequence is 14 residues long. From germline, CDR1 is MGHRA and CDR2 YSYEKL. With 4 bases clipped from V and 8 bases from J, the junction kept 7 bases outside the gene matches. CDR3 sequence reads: CASSRTPGGEKLFF. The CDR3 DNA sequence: TGCGCCAGCAGCCGCACTCCAGGGGGAGAAAAACTGTTTTTT.

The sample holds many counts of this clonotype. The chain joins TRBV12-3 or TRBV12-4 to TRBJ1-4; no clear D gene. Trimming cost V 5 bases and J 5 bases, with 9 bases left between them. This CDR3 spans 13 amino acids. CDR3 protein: CASSPNTNEKLFF. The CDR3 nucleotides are TGTGCCAGCAGTCCCAATACCAATGAAAAACTGTTTTTT.

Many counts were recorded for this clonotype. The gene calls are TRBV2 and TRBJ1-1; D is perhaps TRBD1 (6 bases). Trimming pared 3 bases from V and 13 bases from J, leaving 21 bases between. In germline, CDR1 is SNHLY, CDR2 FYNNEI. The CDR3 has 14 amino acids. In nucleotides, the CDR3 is TGTGCCAGCAGTGAGAGGGCAGGGGCCCTCATGGGTTTCTTT. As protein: CASSERAGALMGFF.

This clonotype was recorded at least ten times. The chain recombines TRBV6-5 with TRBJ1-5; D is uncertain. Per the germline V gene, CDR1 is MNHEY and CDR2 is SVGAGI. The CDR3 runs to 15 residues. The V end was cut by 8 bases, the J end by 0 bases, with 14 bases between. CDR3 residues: CASLPSQASNQPQHF. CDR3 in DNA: TGTGCCAGCCTCCCGTCCCAAGCTAGCAATCAGCCCCAGCATTTT.

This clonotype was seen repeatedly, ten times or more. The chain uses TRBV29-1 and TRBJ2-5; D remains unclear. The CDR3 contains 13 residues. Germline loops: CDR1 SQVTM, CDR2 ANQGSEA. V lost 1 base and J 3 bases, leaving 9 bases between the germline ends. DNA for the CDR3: TGCAGCGTTGAAGGTAACGCGGAAGAGACCCAGTACTTC. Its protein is CSVEGNAEETQYF.

CDR3 in amino acids: CASSPWAGSTDTQYF. CDR3 in DNA: TGTGCCAGCAGCCCCTGGGCAGGTAGCACAGATACGCAGTATTTT. The V and J genes are TRBV7-2 and TRBJ2-3, with D unclear. The CDR3 loop spans 15 amino acids. V shed 5 bases and J shed 0 bases, with 12 bases lying between them. Germline V gene lookup returns CDR1 SGHTA and CDR2 FQGNSA. Complete variable domain (other parts from reference TRBV7-2 and TRBJ2-3): GAGVSQSPSNKVTEKGKDVELRCDPISGHTALYWYRQSLGQGLEFLIYFQGNSAPDKSGLPSDRFSAERTGGSVSTLTIQRTQQEDSAVYLCASSPWAGSTDTQYFGPGTRLTVL.